Following are 8 T cell receptor beta chains from one sample sequenced in a study of T-cell reconstitution after alpha-beta-depleted transplantation in children. The library targeted TCRbeta and was prepared with unique molecular identifiers. MiXCR was run by TCRdb on the PCR reads, yielding one entry per CDR3 protein. The table has about 360,000 distinct CDR3 sequences, roughly 15% seen once. The source material was PBMCs, sampled from the stem cell graft. All receptors derive from a human donor who donated a stem cell graft to a child with Fanconi anemia.

The V call is TRBV2, the J call TRBJ2-7; D remains ambiguous. The CDR3 totals 11 residues. V shed 10 bases and J shed 7 bases, with 14 bases lying between them. Germline values: CDR1 SNHLY, CDR2 FYNNEI. DNA of the CDR3: TGTGCCACCTACGGGCCAGCGGAGCAGTACTTC. Translated: CATYGPAEQYF.

This clonotype came up a few times. The rearrangement joins TRBV4-3 to TRBJ2-1, with 10 bases fitting TRBD1. Germline-derived CDR1 and CDR2 are LGHNA and YSLEER. The length of the CDR3 is 17 residues. The V and J ends lost 0 bases and 8 bases, in that order; junction bases with no gene match: 10. CDR3 amino acids: CASSQDPFGTGEDEQFF. The CDR3 DNA follows: TGCGCCAGCAGCCAAGATCCGTTCGGGACAGGGGAAGATGAGCAGTTCTTC.

The V and J genes are TRBV12-3 or TRBV12-4 and TRBJ2-1; D possibly uses TRBD1 or TRBD2 (6 bases each). The V end was cut by 1 base, the J end by 6 bases, with 13 bases between. This CDR3 comprises 15 residues. The CDR3 protein is CASSLVGGRGNEQFF. The DNA of the CDR3 is TGTGCCAGCAGTTTAGTGGGGGGCCGGGGCAATGAGCAGTTCTTC.

This chain joins TRBV2 and TRBJ1-5; D gene unclear. This CDR3 has 14 amino acids. V lost 1 base to trimming and J lost 7 bases, with 11 bases between them. Germline V gene data show CDR1 as SNHLY and CDR2 as FYNNEI. CDR3 region: CASSEGQVMQPQHF. For the CDR3, the DNA is TGTGCCAGCAGTGAAGGCCAGGTTATGCAGCCCCAGCATTTT.

This clonotype was counted at least ten times. The rearrangement uses TRBV29-1 and TRBJ2-1, with 11 nucleotides matching TRBD1. Trimming at V came to 1 base and at J to 4 bases, leaving 3 bases not matched to a gene. CDR3 size: 15 residues. Germline CDR1 SQVTM, CDR2 ANQGSEA. CDR3 loop: CSVEGDRGTYNEQFF. In DNA, the CDR3 is TGCAGCGTTGAAGGGGACAGGGGGACTTACAATGAGCAGTTCTTC.

CDR3 coding DNA: TGTGCCAGCAGCCCGATTATTGCAACTAATGAAAAACTGTTTTTT. The encoded protein is CASSPIIATNEKLFF. The chain couples TRBV27 to TRBJ1-4, with D unresolved. The length of the CDR3 is 15 residues. Trimming took off 6 bases at V and 0 bases at J, with 11 bases between the two ends. Germline V CDR1 and CDR2: MNHEY, SMNVEV (reference sequence).

The rearrangement joins TRBV10-3 to TRBJ2-7, with 10 bases that match TRBD1. This CDR3 comprises 14 residues. The V and J ends lost 6 bases and 4 bases, in that order; junction bases with no gene match: 6. The germline CDR1 and CDR2 sequences are ENHRY and SYGVKD. CDR3 amino acids: CAISWGQGNYEQYF. Written as DNA, the CDR3 is TGTGCCATCAGCTGGGGACAGGGGAATTACGAGCAGTACTTC.

J is TRBJ2-5 and V is TRBV4-3; the match to TRBD2 covers 8 bases. Germline assignment: CDR1 LGHNA and CDR2 YSLEER. The CDR3 contains 15 residues. The J segment lost 5 bases and the V segment lost 0 bases, leaving 5 bases of the junction unmatched. In DNA, the CDR3 is TGCGCCAGCAGCCAAGATCGGGGGGGCGGTGAGACCCAGTACTTC. Its protein is CASSQDRGGGETQYF.